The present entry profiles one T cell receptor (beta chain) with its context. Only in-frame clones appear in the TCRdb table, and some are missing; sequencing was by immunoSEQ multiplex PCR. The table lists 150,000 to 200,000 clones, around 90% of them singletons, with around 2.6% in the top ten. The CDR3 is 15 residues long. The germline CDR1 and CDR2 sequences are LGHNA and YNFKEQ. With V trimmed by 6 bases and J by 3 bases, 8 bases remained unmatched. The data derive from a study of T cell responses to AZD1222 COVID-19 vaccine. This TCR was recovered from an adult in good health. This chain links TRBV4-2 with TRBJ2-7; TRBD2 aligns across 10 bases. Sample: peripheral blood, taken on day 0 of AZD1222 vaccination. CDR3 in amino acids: CASRREREGYYEQYF. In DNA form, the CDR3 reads TGTGCCAGCAGGAGAGAGCGGGAGGGCTACTACGAGCAGTACTTC.